This note documents a single TCR beta chain sequence. Its antigen is not yet known. A read error may produce the germline difference seen at one junction end. This sample was taken from a study of shared clonotypes between healthy human individuals (TCRdb year 2020). Background for the entire study: The cohort included three men and a couple of women between 18 and 49 years of age. For each donor, three plates each were used for CD4 naive and CD4 memory, two plates were used for CD8 naive, and one plate was used for CD8 memory. To increase sequencing depth and limit assay-specific biases, TCR repertoire library preparation and sequencing were carried out by different laboratories using diverse techniques. Each donor's leukapheresis produced roughly between roughly 0.85 and 10 billion PBMCs. Blood TCR repertoires of a handful of healthy adults were deeply sequenced to estimate repertoire size and the extent of clonotype sharing between individuals.

The CDR3 runs 16 residues from the cysteine to the phenylalanine. The kept DNA is CDR3 alone, 48 bases in frame from the first base. Sequences LGHNA (CDR1) and YSLEER (CDR2) are obtained from the germline V gene. For the CD8 naive samples, CD45RO-negative cells were positively selected for CCR7, yielding a CD45RA+CCR7+ population from which TemRA cells were excluded. The donors were healthy, HIV-negative adults with no recently reported acute infections or vaccinations. All donors were Caucasian adults living in Nashville, Tennessee, USA. After blood collection by leukapheresis, PBMCs were isolated using Ficoll-Histopaque density gradient centrifugation and then cryopreserved in the vapor phase of liquid nitrogen. Analytical flow cytometry was used to check the purity and quantity of every magnetically sorted T cell population. Each sorted fraction had its genomic DNA isolated and then quantified by UV absorbance on a Nanodrop 2000c.

The full study reports these points: Across a handful of donors, roughly 5.1% of naive CD4, approximately 3.6% of naive CD8, approximately 2.5% of memory CD4, and about 0.4% of memory CD8 clonotypes were shared. Because the study included only a small number of donors, the genetic and exposure-history diversity represented was limited. Clonotypes shared by all four sorted-subset donors showed higher generation probabilities than non-shared clonotypes. Incomplete sequencing was indicated by rarefaction of sorted-subset datasets, despite the large sequencing depth. Only blood was sampled, and tissue TCR repertoires likely differ from those in blood. Naive subsets generally had larger estimated clonotype richness than memory subsets did. Based on pairwise subsampling, the degree of clonotype sharing among donors was expected to be affected by sequencing depth.

Using the deep immunoSEQ assay, multiplex PCR amplified TCR CDR3 regions from genomic DNA. Genomic DNA extracted from each cell subset was distributed evenly over all wells of several immunoSEQ 96-well plates, and each plate served as one replicate. Each replicate PCR for sorted subsets received roughly 0.2 ug genomic DNA, equal to roughly 29,000 T cell genomes. Purified libraries were measured with a Qubit 3.0 fluorometer, size-checked on a Bioanalyzer 2100, and measured again with the KAPA Library Quantification kit. Every immunoSEQ 96-well plate was sequenced on a separate single-read 150-cycle Illumina NextSeq 550 flow cell. The source study handled its data this way. Because the immunoSEQ output held only junctional sequences and lacked quality scores, the filtering could not match the filtering applied to full-length reads. To assign V/J genes and CDR3, sequences were annotated against IMGT germline references using PyIR, a Python wrapper for IgBLAST v1.9. Reads with weak V/J assignments (E-value above 1e-6), missing CDR3, stop codons, out-of-frame junctions, or ambiguous translated residues were removed. A V3J clonotype was defined by an identical inferred V gene, J gene, and CDR3 amino acid sequence. Percentage overlap between repertoires was computed as shared unique clonotypes divided by the size of the smaller repertoire. Three approaches were used to assess repertoire richness: RTK rarefaction, the Chao1 estimator, and Recon v2.1 estimates of unobserved clonotypes. Generation probabilities were computed with OLGA for all TCRbeta clonotypes obtained by the gDNA method from a handful of donors. Held by TCRdb, this immuneACCESS table contains in-frame sequences only and omits some clones. Under half of the omission traces to an unresolved V gene where checked; the cause of the rest is unknown. V, J and clone size were drawn from that table, and D and trimming were deduced from the DNA. In all, the sample holds about 820,000 clones, and about 92% of those were seen once. Less than 25% of the sample belongs to the ten largest clones.

The sequencing input was naive CD8+ T cells sorted from blood. The cell subset or site tag for this specimen amounts to: CD45RA+CCR7+. The chain employs TRBV4-3 and TRBJ2-1; TRBD2 aligns with 15 central bases. The clonotype comes from a man aged 25 to 40 in good health. The CDR3 region: CASSPSGLAGGNDQFF. In nucleotide form, the sequence is TGCGCCAGCAGCCCTTCCGGACTAGCGGGAGGGAATGATCAGTTCTTC.